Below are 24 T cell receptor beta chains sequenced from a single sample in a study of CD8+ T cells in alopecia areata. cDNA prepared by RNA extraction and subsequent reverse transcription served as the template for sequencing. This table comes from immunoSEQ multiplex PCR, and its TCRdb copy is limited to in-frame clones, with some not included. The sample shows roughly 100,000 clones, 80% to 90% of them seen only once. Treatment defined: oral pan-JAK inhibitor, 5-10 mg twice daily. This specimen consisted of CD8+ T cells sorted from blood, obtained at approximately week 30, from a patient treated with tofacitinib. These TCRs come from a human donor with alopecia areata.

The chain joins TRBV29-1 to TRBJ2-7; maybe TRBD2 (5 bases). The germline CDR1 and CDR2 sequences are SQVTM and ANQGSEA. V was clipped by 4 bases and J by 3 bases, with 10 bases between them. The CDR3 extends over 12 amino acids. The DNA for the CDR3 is TGCAGCGTTGTTTCGGGAATCTACGAGCAGTACTTC. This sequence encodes CSVVSGIYEQYF.

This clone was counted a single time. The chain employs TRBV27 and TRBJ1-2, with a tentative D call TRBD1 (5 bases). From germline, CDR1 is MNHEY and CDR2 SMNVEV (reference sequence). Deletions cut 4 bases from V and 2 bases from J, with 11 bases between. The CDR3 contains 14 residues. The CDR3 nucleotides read TGTGCCAGCAGTTGGAGAGGGGTGAACTATGGCTACACCTTC. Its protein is CASSWRGVNYGYTF.

CDR3 nucleotides: TGTGCCAGCAGCGTTTGGGGAGGAGGCACAGATACGCAGTATTTT. It is translated as CASSVWGGGTDTQYF. This sequence joins TRBV9 and TRBJ2-3, with D perhaps TRBD2 (6 bases). The CDR3 sequence is 15 residues long. The germline V and J ends were trimmed by 2 bases and 1 base, with 11 bases remaining between them. Germline V lookup: CDR1 SGDLS, CDR2 YYNGEE.

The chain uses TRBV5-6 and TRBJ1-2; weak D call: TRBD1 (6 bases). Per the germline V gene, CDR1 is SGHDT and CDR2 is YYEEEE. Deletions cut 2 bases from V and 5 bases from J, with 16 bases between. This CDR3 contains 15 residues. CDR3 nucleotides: TGTGCCAGCAGCTTCTTAACAGGGTCAAATTATGGCTACACCTTC. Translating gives CASSFLTGSNYGYTF.

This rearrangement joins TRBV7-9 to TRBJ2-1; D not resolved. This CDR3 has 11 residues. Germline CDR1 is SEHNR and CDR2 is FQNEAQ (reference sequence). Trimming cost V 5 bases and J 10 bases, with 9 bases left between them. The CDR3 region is CASSAPQEQFF. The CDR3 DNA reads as TGTGCCAGCAGCGCCCCCCAAGAGCAGTTCTTC.

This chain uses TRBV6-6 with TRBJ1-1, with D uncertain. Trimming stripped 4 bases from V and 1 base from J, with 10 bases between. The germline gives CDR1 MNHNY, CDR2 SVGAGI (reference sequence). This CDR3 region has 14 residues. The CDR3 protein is CASSLGPGNTEAFF. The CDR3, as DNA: TGTGCCAGCAGTTTAGGACCGGGGAACACTGAAGCTTTCTTT.

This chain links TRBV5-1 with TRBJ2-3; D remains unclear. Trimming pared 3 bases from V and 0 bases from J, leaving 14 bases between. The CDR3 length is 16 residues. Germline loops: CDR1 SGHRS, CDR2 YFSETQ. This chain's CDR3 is CASSSTRRTSTDTQYF. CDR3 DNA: TGCGCCAGCAGCTCGACCAGGCGCACTAGCACAGATACGCAGTATTTT.

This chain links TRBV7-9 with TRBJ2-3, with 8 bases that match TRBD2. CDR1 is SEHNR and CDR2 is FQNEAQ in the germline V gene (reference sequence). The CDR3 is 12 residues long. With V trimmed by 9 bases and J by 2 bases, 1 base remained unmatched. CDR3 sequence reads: CARRGDTDTQYF. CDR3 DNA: TGTGCCAGGCGGGGGGACACAGATACGCAGTATTTT.

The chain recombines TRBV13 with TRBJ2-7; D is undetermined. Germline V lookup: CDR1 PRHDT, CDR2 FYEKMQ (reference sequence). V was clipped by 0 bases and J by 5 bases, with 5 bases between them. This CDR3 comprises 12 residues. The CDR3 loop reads CASSLGRNEQYF. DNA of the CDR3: TGTGCCAGCAGCTTAGGGCGAAACGAGCAGTACTTC.

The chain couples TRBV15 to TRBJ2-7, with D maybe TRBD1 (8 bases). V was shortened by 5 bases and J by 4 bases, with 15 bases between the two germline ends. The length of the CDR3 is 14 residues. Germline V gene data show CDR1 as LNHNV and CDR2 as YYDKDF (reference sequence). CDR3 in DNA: TGTGCCACCAGCGCTGACAGGGGAGGGTACGAGCAGTACTTC. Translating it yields CATSADRGGYEQYF. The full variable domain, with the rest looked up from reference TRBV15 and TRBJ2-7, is DAMVIQNPRYQVTQFGKPVTLSCSQTLNHNVMYWYQQKSSQAPKLLFHYYDKDFNNEADTPDNFQSRRPNTSFCFLDIRSPGLGDTAMYLCATSADRGGYEQYFGPGTRLTVT.

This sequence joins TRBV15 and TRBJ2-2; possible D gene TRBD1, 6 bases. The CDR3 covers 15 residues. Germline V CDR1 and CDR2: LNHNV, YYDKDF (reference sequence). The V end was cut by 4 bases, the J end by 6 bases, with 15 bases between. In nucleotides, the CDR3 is TGTGCCACCAGCATGGTAGGGGGACCTGCCGGGGAGCTGTTTTTT. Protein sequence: CATSMVGGPAGELFF.

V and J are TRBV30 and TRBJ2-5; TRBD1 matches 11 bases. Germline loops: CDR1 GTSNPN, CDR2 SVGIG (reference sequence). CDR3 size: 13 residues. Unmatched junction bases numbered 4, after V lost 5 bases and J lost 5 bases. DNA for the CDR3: TGTGCCTGGTCGGGACAGGGGGTTGAGACCCAGTACTTC. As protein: CAWSGQGVETQYF. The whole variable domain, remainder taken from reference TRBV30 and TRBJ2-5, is SQTIHQWPATLVQPVGSPLSLECTVEGTSNPNLYWYRQAAGRGLQLLFYSVGIGQISSEVPQNLSASRPQDRQFILSSKKLLLSDSGFYLCAWSGQGVETQYFGPGTRLLVL.

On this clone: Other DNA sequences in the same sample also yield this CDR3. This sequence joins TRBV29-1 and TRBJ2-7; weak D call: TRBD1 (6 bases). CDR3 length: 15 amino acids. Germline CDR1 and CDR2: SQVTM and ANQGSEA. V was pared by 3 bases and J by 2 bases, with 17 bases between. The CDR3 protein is CSVDRPQGSTYEQYF. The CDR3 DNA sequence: TGCAGCGTTGACAGGCCACAGGGTTCAACCTACGAGCAGTACTTC.

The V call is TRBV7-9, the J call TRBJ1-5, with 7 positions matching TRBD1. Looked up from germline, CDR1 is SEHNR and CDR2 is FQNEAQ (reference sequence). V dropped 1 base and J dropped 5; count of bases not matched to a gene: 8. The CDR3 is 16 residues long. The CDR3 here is CASSLGGGTGDQPQHF. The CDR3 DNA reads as TGTGCCAGCAGCTTAGGGGGTGGCACAGGGGATCAGCCCCAGCATTTT. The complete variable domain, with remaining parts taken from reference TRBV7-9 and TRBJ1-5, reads DTGVSQNPRHKITKRGQNVTFRCDPISEHNRLYWYRQTLGQGPEFLTYFQNEAQLEKSRLLSDRFSAERPKGSFSTLEIQRTEQGDSAMYLCASSLGGGTGDQPQHFGDGTRLSIL.

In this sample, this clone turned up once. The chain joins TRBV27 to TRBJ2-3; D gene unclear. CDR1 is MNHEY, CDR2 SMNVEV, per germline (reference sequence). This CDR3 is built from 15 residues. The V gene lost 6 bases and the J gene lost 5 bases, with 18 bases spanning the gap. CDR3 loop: CASRAASPLGDTQYF. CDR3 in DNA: TGTGCCAGCAGAGCCGCCTCCCCTTTGGGAGATACGCAGTATTTT.

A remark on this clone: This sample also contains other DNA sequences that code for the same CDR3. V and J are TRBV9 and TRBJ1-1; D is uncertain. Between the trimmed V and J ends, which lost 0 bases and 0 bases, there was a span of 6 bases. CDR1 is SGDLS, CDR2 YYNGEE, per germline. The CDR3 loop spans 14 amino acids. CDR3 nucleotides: TGTGCCAGCAGCGTAGCTCAAGTGAACACTGAAGCTTTCTTT. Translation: CASSVAQVNTEAFF.

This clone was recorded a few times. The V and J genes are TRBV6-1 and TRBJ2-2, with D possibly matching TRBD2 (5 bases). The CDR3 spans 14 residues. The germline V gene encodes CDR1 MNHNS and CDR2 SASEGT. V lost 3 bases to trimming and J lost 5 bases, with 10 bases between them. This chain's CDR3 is CASSEGEETGELFF. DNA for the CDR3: TGTGCCAGCAGTGAGGGAGAGGAGACCGGGGAGCTGTTTTTT.

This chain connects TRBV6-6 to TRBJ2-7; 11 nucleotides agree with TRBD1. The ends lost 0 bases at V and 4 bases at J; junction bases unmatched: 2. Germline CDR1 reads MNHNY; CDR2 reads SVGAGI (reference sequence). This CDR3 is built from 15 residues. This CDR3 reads CASSYSGTGGYEQYF. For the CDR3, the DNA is TGTGCCAGCAGTTACTCTGGGACAGGGGGTTACGAGCAGTACTTC.

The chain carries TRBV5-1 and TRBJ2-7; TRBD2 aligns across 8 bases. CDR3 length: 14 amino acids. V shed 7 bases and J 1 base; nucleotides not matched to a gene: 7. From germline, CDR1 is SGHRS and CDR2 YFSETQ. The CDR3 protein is CASRRGGESYEQYF. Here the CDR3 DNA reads TGCGCCAGCCGTCGGGGGGGCGAGTCCTACGAGCAGTACTTC.

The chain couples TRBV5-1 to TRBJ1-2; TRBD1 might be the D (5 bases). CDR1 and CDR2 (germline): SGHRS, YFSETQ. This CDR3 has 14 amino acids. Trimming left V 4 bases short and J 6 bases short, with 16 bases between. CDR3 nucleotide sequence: TGCGCCAGCAGCGGCGACAGAAACTTAGATGGCTACACCTTC. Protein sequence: CASSGDRNLDGYTF.

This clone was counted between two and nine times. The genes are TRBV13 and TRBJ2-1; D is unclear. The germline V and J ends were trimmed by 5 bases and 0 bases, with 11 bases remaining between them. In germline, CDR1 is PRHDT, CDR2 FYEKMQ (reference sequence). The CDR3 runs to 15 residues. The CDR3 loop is CASSRAVSSYNEQFF. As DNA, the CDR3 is TGTGCCAGCAGCCGAGCTGTGAGCTCCTACAATGAGCAGTTCTTC.

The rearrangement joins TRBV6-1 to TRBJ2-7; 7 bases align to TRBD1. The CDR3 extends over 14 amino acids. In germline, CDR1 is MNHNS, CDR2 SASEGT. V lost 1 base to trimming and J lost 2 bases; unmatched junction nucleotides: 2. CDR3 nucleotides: TGTGCCAGCAGTGAAGTGGACAGGACCTACGAGCAGTACTTC. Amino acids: CASSEVDRTYEQYF.

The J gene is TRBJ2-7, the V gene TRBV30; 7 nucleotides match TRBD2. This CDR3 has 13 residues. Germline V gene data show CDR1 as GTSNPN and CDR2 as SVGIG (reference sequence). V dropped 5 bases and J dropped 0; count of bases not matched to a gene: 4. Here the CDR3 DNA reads TGTGCCTGGGCCCGGGACTACTCCTACGAGCAGTACTTC. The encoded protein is CAWARDYSYEQYF.

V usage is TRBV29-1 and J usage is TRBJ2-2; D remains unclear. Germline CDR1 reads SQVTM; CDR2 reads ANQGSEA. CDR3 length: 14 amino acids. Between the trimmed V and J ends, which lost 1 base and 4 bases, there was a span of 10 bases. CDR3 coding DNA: TGCAGCGTTGAAGCGAAAGGGTTCACCGGGGAGCTGTTTTTT. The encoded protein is CSVEAKGFTGELFF.